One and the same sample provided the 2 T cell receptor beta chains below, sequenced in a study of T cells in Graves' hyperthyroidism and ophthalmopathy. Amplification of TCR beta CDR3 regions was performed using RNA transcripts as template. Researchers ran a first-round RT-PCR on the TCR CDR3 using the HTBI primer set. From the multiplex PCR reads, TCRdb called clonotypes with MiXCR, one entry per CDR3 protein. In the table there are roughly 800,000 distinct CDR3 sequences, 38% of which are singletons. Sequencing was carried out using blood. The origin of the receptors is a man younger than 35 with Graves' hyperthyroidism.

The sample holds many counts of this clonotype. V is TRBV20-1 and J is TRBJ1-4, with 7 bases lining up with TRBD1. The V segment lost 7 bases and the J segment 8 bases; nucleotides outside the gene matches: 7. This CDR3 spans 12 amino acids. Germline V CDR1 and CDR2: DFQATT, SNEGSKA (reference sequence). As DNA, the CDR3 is TGCAGTGTCCGGGACAGCGGCGAAAAACTGTTTTTT. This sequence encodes CSVRDSGEKLFF.

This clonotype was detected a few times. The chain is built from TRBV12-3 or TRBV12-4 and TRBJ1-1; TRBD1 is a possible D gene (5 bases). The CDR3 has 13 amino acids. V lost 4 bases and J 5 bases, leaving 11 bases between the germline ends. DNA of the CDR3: TGTGCCAGCAGTTCCAGGGATGTGACTGAAGCTTTCTTT. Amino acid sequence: CASSSRDVTEAFF.